A single sample is the source of the 17 T cell receptor beta chains below, sequenced in a study of blood T cell repertoires in COVID-19. The repertoire was sequenced with immunoSEQ multiplex PCR; TCRdb's copy has only in-frame clones and lacks some. The data show roughly 69,000 clones, roughly four fifths seen once. Sequenced: peripheral blood. The receptors shown here come from a man aged 50 to 60 with COVID-19, enrolled during active disease.

The rearrangement joins TRBV7-9 to TRBJ1-6, with 7 bases fitting TRBD1. The CDR3 has 15 residues. CDR1 SEHNR and CDR2 FQNEAQ come from the germline V gene (reference sequence). The trim removed 2 bases at V and 7 bases at J, leaving 5 bases unmatched. In DNA, the CDR3 is TGTGCCAGCAGCTTACTAGCAGGGGGAAATTCACCCCTCCACTTT. Encoded protein: CASSLLAGGNSPLHF.

V and J are TRBV13 and TRBJ2-2; possible D gene TRBD2, 6 bases. Trimming left V 8 bases short and J 5 bases short, with 15 bases between. Germline CDR1 reads PRHDT; CDR2 reads FYEKMQ (reference sequence). There are 14 residues in the CDR3. CDR3 amino acids: CASSDAGPTGELFF. In nucleotides, the CDR3 is TGTGCCAGCTCAGACGCGGGGCCAACCGGGGAGCTGTTTTTT.

This chain joins TRBV28 and TRBJ2-1, with TRBD1 matching 7 bases. With 6 bases clipped from V and 4 bases from J, the junction kept 3 bases outside the gene matches. The V gene's germline CDR1 is MDHEN and CDR2 SYDVKM. CDR3 length equals 13 residues. In nucleotides, the CDR3 is TGTGCCAGCAGCTCGGGACAGTACAATGAGCAGTTCTTC. It codes for CASSSGQYNEQFF.

V is TRBV7-3 and J is TRBJ2-1, with D possibly TRBD1 on 6 matching bases. Trimming left V 4 bases short and J 0 bases short, with 13 bases between. The CDR3 is 16 amino acids. Germline V gene lookup returns CDR1 SGHTA and CDR2 FQGTGA. The CDR3 DNA reads TGTGCCAGCAGCTCCCACAGGGCTAGCTCCTACAATGAGCAGTTCTTC. It encodes CASSSHRASSYNEQFF.

The rearrangement uses TRBV4-1 and TRBJ1-6; D remains ambiguous. Germline V gene lookup returns CDR1 MGHRA and CDR2 YSYEKL. Trimming cost V 4 bases and J 6 bases, with 10 bases left between them. This CDR3 is 14 amino acids long. This chain's CDR3 is CASSLGRGNSPLHF. Here the CDR3 DNA reads TGCGCCAGCAGCCTCGGACGGGGTAATTCACCCCTCCACTTT.

The V call is TRBV7-2, the J call TRBJ1-2; possibly TRBD1 for D (5 bases). CDR3 length: 16 amino acids. V was cut by 3 bases and J by 1 base, with 15 bases left in between. Germline values: CDR1 SGHTA, CDR2 FQGNSA. The CDR3 is CASSLTSDSFNYGYTF. The CDR3 nucleotides read TGTGCCAGCAGCTTGACTAGCGACAGCTTTAACTATGGCTACACCTTC.

The V call is TRBV4-1, the J call TRBJ1-2; D is unresolved. V lost 3 bases and J lost 7, with 15 bases in between. CDR3 length: 14 residues. Germline V gene lookup returns CDR1 MGHRA and CDR2 YSYEKL. This CDR3 is CASSQLDSPGGYTF. Here the CDR3 DNA reads TGCGCCAGCAGCCAGCTAGATTCGCCGGGTGGCTACACCTTC.

The chain has TRBV11-2 and TRBJ1-6; 8 bases are a match to TRBD1. Germline V lookup: CDR1 SGHAT, CDR2 FQNNGV. This CDR3 has 16 residues. Losses at the gene ends were 5 bases for V and 7 bases for J; bases not matched to a gene: 10. The CDR3 bases are TGTGCCAGCAGCCACGCTGGACAGGGCGTAAATTCACCCCTCCACTTT. Its translation: CASSHAGQGVNSPLHF.

The chain links TRBV6-5 to TRBJ2-7; 11 bases align to TRBD1. Germline CDR1 reads MNHEY; CDR2 reads SVGAGI. The CDR3 is 15 amino acids. V lost 6 bases and J lost 3; bases outside the gene matches: 7. The CDR3: CASRDGTGGHYEQYF. CDR3 coding DNA: TGTGCCAGCAGAGACGGGACAGGGGGGCACTACGAGCAGTACTTC.

V is TRBV30 and J is TRBJ1-6; D gene unclear. The CDR3 is 12 amino acids. V was shortened by 2 bases and J by 7 bases, with 6 bases between the two germline ends. CDR1 and CDR2 from the germline V gene are GTSNPN and SVGIG (reference sequence). This CDR3 reads CAWSPGNSPLHF. CDR3 bases: TGTGCCTGGAGTCCAGGCAATTCACCCCTCCACTTT.

Only one count was recorded for this clone. V gene TRBV6-2 or TRBV6-3 combines with J gene TRBJ1-1; TRBD1 is a possible D gene (6 bases). Germline CDR1 is MNHEY and CDR2 is SVGEGT. The CDR3 is 14 amino acids. Trimming removed 4 bases from V and 1 base from J, with 10 bases in between. DNA for the CDR3: TGTGCCAGCAGTTCCACACAGGGGAACACTGAAGCTTTCTTT. Encoded protein: CASSSTQGNTEAFF.

V gene TRBV3-1 (or the pseudogene TRBV3-2) combines with J gene TRBJ2-3; D is unresolved. The CDR3 extends over 11 amino acids. CDR1 is LGHDT, CDR2 YNNKEL, per germline (reference sequence). Trimming removed 2 bases at V and 15 bases at J, with 12 bases between. The chain's CDR3 is CASSQPGIQYF. Written as DNA, the CDR3 is TGTGCCAGCAGCCAACCAGGTATTCAATATTTT.

The chain links TRBV3-1 (or the pseudogene TRBV3-2) to TRBJ2-2, with D unresolved. V was pared by 4 bases and J by 3 bases, with 3 bases between. This CDR3 comprises 12 residues. Germline CDR1 and CDR2: LGHDT and YNNKEL (reference sequence). CDR3 in amino acids: CASSRDTGELFF. CDR3 coding DNA: TGTGCCAGCAGCCGAGACACCGGGGAGCTGTTTTTT.

CDR3 nucleotide sequence: TGCAGCGCCGCGAAGACAGGGGATACTGAAGCTTTCTTT. It encodes CSAAKTGDTEAFF. The chain recombines TRBV29-1 with TRBJ1-1; 8 positions agree with TRBD1. The J segment lost 5 bases and the V segment lost 7 bases, leaving 9 bases of the junction unmatched. Germline V CDR1 and CDR2: SQVTM, ANQGSEA. The CDR3 covers 13 residues.

This clone was counted only a few times. The rearrangement links TRBV11-2 to TRBJ1-2; D is unclear. This CDR3 comprises 15 residues. Trimming removed 1 base from V and 2 bases from J, with 11 bases in between. Per germline, CDR1 SGHAT and CDR2 FQNNGV. This CDR3 is CASSLGGNSNYGYTF. The CDR3 DNA reads TGTGCCAGCAGCTTAGGAGGGAACTCAAACTATGGCTACACCTTC.

The chain has TRBV5-1 and TRBJ1-1, with D unresolved. The V end lost 3 bases, the J end lost 3 bases, and 15 bases lay between the germline ends. The CDR3 length is 15 residues. The germline V gene encodes CDR1 SGHRS and CDR2 YFSETQ. CDR3 DNA sequence: TGCGCCAGCAGCTGGCAGTCAGGCGGGCACACTGAAGCTTTCTTT. It translates to CASSWQSGGHTEAFF.

A single count supports this clone. The chain employs TRBV18 and TRBJ1-1; perhaps TRBD1 as D (5 bases). The germline V gene has CDR1 KGHSH and CDR2 LQKENI. The CDR3 has 14 amino acids. Deletions cut 2 bases from V and 1 base from J, with 8 bases between. In nucleotides, the CDR3 is TGTGCCAGCTCACCAACGGGGGAGAACACTGAAGCTTTCTTT. It yields the protein CASSPTGENTEAFF.